This is a list of T cell receptor beta chains from one sample in a study of tissue T cells after allogeneic stem cell transplantation. This table comes from immunoSEQ multiplex PCR, and its TCRdb copy is limited to in-frame clones, with some not included. Here the sample spans 20,000 to 30,000 clones, roughly nine tenths being singletons. The input for sequencing was blood, taken before transplantation. The receptors stem from a male donor aged 60 or over who later had graft-versus-host disease after an allogeneic stem cell transplant. Both conserved end residues are part of each CDR3. Fields, in order: CDR3 DNA, CDR3 protein, V gene, D gene, J gene, clone size. A D gene is named only where the DNA matches it firmly. Where a row states a size, it is once, few, many or the class of an expanded clone; other rows omit it.

TGTGCCAGCAGCGTAGCCCACAATGAGCAGTTCTTC	CASSVAHNEQFF	TRBV9	.	TRBJ2-1	.
TGTGCCACCCTACGGACTAGCGGAACCCCGGGGGAGCAGTTCTTC	CATLRTSGTPGEQFF	TRBV6-5	TRBD2	TRBJ2-1	.
TGTGCCAGCAGCCAAGACGAATGGACTAGCGGGGGGGCTCCGGCGTTCTTC	CASSQDEWTSGGAPAFF	TRBV4-2	TRBD2	TRBJ2-1	once
TGTGCCAGCAAGCGGGAGGCCTCCTACGAGCAGTACTTC	CASKREASYEQYF	TRBV6-5	TRBD2	TRBJ2-7	once
TGTGCCAGCCCAGAGGGTAAGCATGGCTACACCTTC	CASPEGKHGYTF	TRBV21-1	.	TRBJ1-2	once
TGTGCCACCAGTGACGGACAGGGGGCGAAGTCCAATGAGCAGTTCTTC	CATSDGQGAKSNEQFF	TRBV24-1	TRBD1	TRBJ2-1	.
TGTGCCAGCAGCTCCTCCGGGGACTCATATAACAATGAGCAGTTCTTC	CASSSSGDSYNNEQFF	TRBV11-2	.	TRBJ2-1	.
TGTGCCAGCAGCCCCTACGGACAGGCCCACGAGCAGTACTTC	CASSPYGQAHEQYF	TRBV11-2	TRBD1	TRBJ2-7	.
TGCGCCAGCAGCCCCTTTGGGGGAGACAGAGATACGCAGTATTTT	CASSPFGGDRDTQYF	TRBV4-3	.	TRBJ2-3	.
TGTGCCTGGAGTACGGACCGGGACACTGAAGCTTTCTTT	CAWSTDRDTEAFF	TRBV30	.	TRBJ1-1	.
TGTGCCAGCTCACCACCGTTAAAGACCTATAATTCACCCCTCCACTTT	CASSPPLKTYNSPLHF	TRBV18	.	TRBJ1-6	.
TGTGCCAGCAGTTCACCGGGACCGATTAACTATGGCTACACCTTC	CASSSPGPINYGYTF	TRBV28	.	TRBJ1-2	.
TGTGCCAGCAGTGAAGGGGTGGACTATGGCTACACCTTC	CASSEGVDYGYTF	TRBV2	.	TRBJ1-2	once
TGTGCCAGCAGCCAAGCCGGGACCTACAATGAGCAGTTCTTC	CASSQAGTYNEQFF	TRBV14	.	TRBJ2-1	.
TGTGCCAGCACCCCGGGGGTAGGGGGAGAATGGACCGGGGAGCTGTTTTTT	CASTPGVGGEWTGELFF	TRBV6-2/TRBV6-3	.	TRBJ2-2	.
TGTGCCAGCAGCCTTCTATCAAGGGCGGCCGGGGATACGCAGTATTTT	CASSLLSRAAGDTQYF	TRBV3-1/TRBV3-2	.	TRBJ2-3	.
TGTGCCAGCAGTTTATCGTTGGGCAGGGGGAACTATGGCTACACCTTC	CASSLSLGRGNYGYTF	TRBV28	TRBD1	TRBJ1-2	.